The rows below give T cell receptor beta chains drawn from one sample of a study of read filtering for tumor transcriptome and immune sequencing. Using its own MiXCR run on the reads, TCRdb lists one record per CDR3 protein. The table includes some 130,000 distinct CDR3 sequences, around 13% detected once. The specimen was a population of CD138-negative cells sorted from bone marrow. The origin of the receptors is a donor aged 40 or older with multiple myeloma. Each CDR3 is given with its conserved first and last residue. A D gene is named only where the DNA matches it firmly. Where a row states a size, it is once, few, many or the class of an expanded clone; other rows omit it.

TGTGCCAGTAGTCCTCAGGGACTAGCGTCGGCAGATACGCAGTATTTT | CASSPQGLASADTQYF | TRBD2 | many | TRBJ2-3 | TRBV19
TGTGCCAGCAGCTGGATCAATGAGCAGTTCTTC | CASSWINEQFF | . | many | TRBJ2-1 | TRBV5-6
TGTGCCAGCAGGACTAGCGGGAGCTACGAGCAGTACTTC | CASRTSGSYEQYF | TRBD2 | many | TRBJ2-7 | TRBV28
TGTGCCAGCAGCTTCACACTAGTGGAAGAGACCCAGTACTTC | CASSFTLVEETQYF | . | many | TRBJ2-5 | TRBV7-9
TGCGCCAGCAGCGTAAGCGGTTCTAGCACAGATACGCAGTATTTT | CASSVSGSSTDTQYF | . | many | TRBJ2-3 | TRBV5-1
TGTGCCAGCAGCGAAGTCGGACGGCAAGAGACCCAGTACTTC | CASSEVGRQETQYF | . | many | TRBJ2-5 | TRBV7-2
TGTGCCAGCAAGGAATTAGCGGGGGGCCCCCGGGTGAGTGATGAGCAGTTCTTC | CASKELAGGPRVSDEQFF | TRBD2 | . | TRBJ2-1 | TRBV19
TGTGCCAGCAGCCAAGATCGAAGGGGCGTATATGAAAAACTGTTTTTT | CASSQDRRGVYEKLFF | . | many | TRBJ1-4 | TRBV14
TGTGCCAGTAGTATGGGCGGCGGTCAAGGAAAACTGTTTTTT | CASSMGGGQGKLFF | . | many | TRBJ1-4 | TRBV19
TGTGCCAGCAGCTTAGAGGCGGGTAGCACTGAAGCTTTCTTT | CASSLEAGSTEAFF | . | many | TRBJ1-1 | TRBV11-2
TGTGCCAGCAGCTTACAGGGGGGGCTTACATACAATGAGCAGTTCTTC | CASSLQGGLTYNEQFF | . | . | TRBJ2-1 | TRBV7-6
TGTGCCAGCAGCCAAGAAGTGTCGAGTGCGGGGCTGTTTTTT | CASSQEVSSAGLFF | . | . | TRBJ2-2 | TRBV3-1
TGTGCCAGCAGCCCAAGGGATGCCAAAAACATTCAGTACTTC | CASSPRDAKNIQYF | . | many | TRBJ2-4 | TRBV3-1
TGTGCCAGCAGTTTTAACCGGGACTACCCCTCCGAGACCCAGTACTTC | CASSFNRDYPSETQYF | TRBD2 | many | TRBJ2-5 | TRBV3-1
TGTGCCAGCAGCACCACGAGGGGTCAGCCCCAGCATTTT | CASSTTRGQPQHF | . | many | TRBJ1-5 | TRBV7-2
TGCAGTGCTAGTGCCTATGGCTCTCTTAGGGACAATGAGCAGTTCTTC | CSASAYGSLRDNEQFF | . | many | TRBJ2-1 | TRBV20-1
TGTGCCAGCAGCAAAGTTTGTGGGTCGCCACCCCAAGGTGAGCAGTTCTTC | CASSKVCGSPPQGEQFF | . | many | TRBJ2-1 | TRBV21-1
TGCAGCGTTAGACAGGGGAGCAGCTCACCCCTCCACTTT | CSVRQGSSSPLHF | TRBD1 | many | TRBJ1-6 | TRBV29-1
TGTGCCAGCGGCTTCGGCGGGAACTCCTACGAGCAGTACTTC | CASGFGGNSYEQYF | . | . | TRBJ2-7 | TRBV7-8
TGTGCCAGCAGTGAAGAGGTCGCTAGCTGGGATACGCAGTATTTT | CASSEEVASWDTQYF | . | . | TRBJ2-3 | TRBV6-1
TGTGCCAGCAGCACCGGACTAGCGGGAGGACCTTCGGAGACCCAGTACTTC | CASSTGLAGGPSETQYF | TRBD2 | many | TRBJ2-5 | TRBV7-3
TGTGCCAGCACCCAACAGGGGGCGCCATGGGAGACCCAGTACTTC | CASTQQGAPWETQYF | TRBD1 | . | TRBJ2-5 | TRBV5-5
TGTGCCAGCAGCAAACAGACAGGGACCAGATCTGGGGCCAACGTCCTGACTTTC | CASSKQTGTRSGANVLTF | TRBD1 | medium-sized | TRBJ2-6 | TRBV4-2
TGTGCCAGCATGTGGGACTATGAGCAGTTCTTC | CASMWDYEQFF | . | many | TRBJ2-1 | TRBV6-1
TGCAGCGCCTCGGACAGGGGTGTGGGGACCCAGTACTTC | CSASDRGVGTQYF | TRBD1 | few | TRBJ2-5 | TRBV29-1
TGTGCCAGCAATCTCGGGGGCCAAGAGACCCAGTACTTC | CASNLGGQETQYF | . | many | TRBJ2-5 | TRBV2
TGCGCCAGCAGTTACGCAGGGGGCCGGGAGACCCAGTACTTC | CASSYAGGRETQYF | TRBD1 | . | TRBJ2-5 | TRBV5-1
TGTGCCAGCAGTTCAAACATGAACACTGAAGCTTTCTTT | CASSSNMNTEAFF | . | many | TRBJ1-1 | TRBV27
TGTGCCAGCGGGACAGGGGCGGTTGTCAACACCGGGGAGCTGTTTTTT | CASGTGAVVNTGELFF | TRBD1 | few | TRBJ2-2 | TRBV28
TGCAGCGTGGGGCTGCGGGACACGGGGATTTCCTACAATGAGCAGTTCTTC | CSVGLRDTGISYNEQFF | . | many | TRBJ2-1 | TRBV29-1
TGTGCCAGCAGTTCCCGTGAGCAGTTCTTC | CASSSREQFF | . | many | TRBJ2-1 | TRBV12-3/TRBV12-4
TGTGCCAGCAGCAAAGCGCAGTCACCTAATGAAAAACTGTTTTTT | CASSKAQSPNEKLFF | . | many | TRBJ1-4 | TRBV11-2
TGTGCCAGCAACCCGAGGGGGCCGAACACTGAAGCTTTCTTT | CASNPRGPNTEAFF | TRBD1 | many | TRBJ1-1 | TRBV2
TGTGCCAGCATAGGGGGGTGGGAGAACACTGAAGCTTTCTTT | CASIGGWENTEAFF | . | many | TRBJ1-1 | TRBV6-5
TGCGCCAGCAGCCTCGGACAGGAGTTGGATGAACAGTTCTTC | CASSLGQELDEQFF | TRBD1 | . | TRBJ2-1 | TRBV5-1
TGCAGTGCCAAAAGCGGGGCCGGCACAGATACGCAGTATTTT | CSAKSGAGTDTQYF | TRBD2 | many | TRBJ2-3 | TRBV20-1
TGCAGTGCTAGTGACCCCACGGGGGGGGGTAATGAGCAGTTCTTC | CSASDPTGGGNEQFF | TRBD2 | many | TRBJ2-1 | TRBV20-1
TGCAGCGCTACCCTCCGGGGCGGGGGATACAATGAGCAGTTCTTC | CSATLRGGGYNEQFF | TRBD2 | many | TRBJ2-1 | TRBV29-1
TGCAGCGTTGAGGGGACTAGCGGGAGTTTGGAGACCCAGTACTTC | CSVEGTSGSLETQYF | TRBD2 | . | TRBJ2-5 | TRBV29-1
TGCGCCAGCAGCTCCCGGACTTACCAAGAGACCCAGTACTTC | CASSSRTYQETQYF | . | many | TRBJ2-5 | TRBV5-1
TGTGCCTGGACGACTAGTACCTACGAGCAGTACTTC | CAWTTSTYEQYF | . | . | TRBJ2-7 | TRBV30
TGTGCCAGCAGCCAAGTTACAGAAGGGCCCCAGCATTTT | CASSQVTEGPQHF | . | many | TRBJ1-5 | TRBV3-1
TGCAGCCTTAGGCGGGTCCAATCGCGCGATGAGCAGTTCTTC | CSLRRVQSRDEQFF | . | many | TRBJ2-1 | TRBV20-1
TGTGCCAGTAGTATACAACAGGGGGCTGGTGGCTACACCTTC | CASSIQQGAGGYTF | TRBD1 | many | TRBJ1-2 | TRBV19
TGTGCCAGCAGAGAAGACAGGGCGAATTCACCCCTCCACTTT | CASREDRANSPLHF | TRBD1 | few | TRBJ1-6 | TRBV2
TGTGCCAGCAGTTTACAGCGGGGGCCGGTCTACGAGCAGTACTTC | CASSLQRGPVYEQYF | TRBD2 | many | TRBJ2-7 | TRBV12-3/TRBV12-4